This T cell receptor (beta chain) is from a study of blood T cell repertoires in COVID-19. Study overall: The origin of the acute and convalescent COVID-19 samples was the United States, Italy and Spain. The cDNA or gDNA used as material had been derived from T cells, B-cell-depleted T cells, or PBMCs.

Germline CDR1 SGHTA, CDR2 FQGNSA. The CDR3 sequence is 13 residues long. V lost 4 bases and J lost 7, with 11 bases in between. Methods used by the authors: From reference gene primer amplification, estimates of nucleated cell counts were derived. The assay was immunoSEQ multiplex PCR, and TCRdb's table has in-frame clones only and misses some. V, J and clone size reflect that table, while D and trimming were determined from the DNA. The sample consists of tens of thousands of clones, approximately 89% of them appearing once. V and J are TRBV7-2 and TRBJ2-1, with D unclear. Sequenced sample: peripheral blood. The clonotype originates from a man in his forties or fifties with acute or convalescent COVID-19. CDR3 sequence: CASSSTRNNEQFF. In nucleotides, the CDR3 is TGTGCCAGCAGCTCCACACGAAATAATGAGCAGTTCTTC. The complete variable domain, with remaining parts taken from reference TRBV7-2 and TRBJ2-1, reads GAGVSQSPSNKVTEKGKDVELRCDPISGHTALYWYRQSLGQGLEFLIYFQGNSAPDKSGLPSDRFSAERTGGSVSTLTIQRTQQEDSAVYLCASSSTRNNEQFFGPGTRLTVL.